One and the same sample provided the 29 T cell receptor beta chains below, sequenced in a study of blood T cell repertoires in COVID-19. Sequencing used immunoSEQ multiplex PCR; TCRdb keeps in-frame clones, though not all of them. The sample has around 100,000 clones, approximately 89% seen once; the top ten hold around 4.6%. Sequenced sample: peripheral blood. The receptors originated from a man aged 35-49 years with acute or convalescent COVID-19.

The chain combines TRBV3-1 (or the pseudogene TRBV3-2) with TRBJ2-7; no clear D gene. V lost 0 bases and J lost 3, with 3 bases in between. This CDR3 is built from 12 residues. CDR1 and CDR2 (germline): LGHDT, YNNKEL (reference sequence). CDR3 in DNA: TGTGCCAGCAGCCAAGACAGCTACGAGCAGTACTTC. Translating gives CASSQDSYEQYF.

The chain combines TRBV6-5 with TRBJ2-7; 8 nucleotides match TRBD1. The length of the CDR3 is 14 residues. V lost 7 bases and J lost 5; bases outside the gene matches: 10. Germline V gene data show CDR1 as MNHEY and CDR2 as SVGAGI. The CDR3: CASKRQGIFDEQYF. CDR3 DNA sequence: TGTGCCAGCAAACGACAGGGGATATTCGACGAGCAGTACTTC.

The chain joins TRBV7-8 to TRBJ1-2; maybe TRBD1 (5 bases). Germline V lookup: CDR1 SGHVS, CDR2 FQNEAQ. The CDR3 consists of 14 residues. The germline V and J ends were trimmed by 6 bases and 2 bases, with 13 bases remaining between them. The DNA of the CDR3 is TGTGCCAGCAGGGGGGGTGATACCAACTATGGCTACACCTTC. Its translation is CASRGGDTNYGYTF.

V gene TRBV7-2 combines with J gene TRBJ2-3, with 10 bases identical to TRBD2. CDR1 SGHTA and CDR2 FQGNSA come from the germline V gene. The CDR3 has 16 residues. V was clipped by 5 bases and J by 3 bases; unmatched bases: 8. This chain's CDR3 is CASSPRGTSETDTQYF. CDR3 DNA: TGTGCCAGCAGCCCAAGAGGGACTAGCGAGACAGATACGCAGTATTTT. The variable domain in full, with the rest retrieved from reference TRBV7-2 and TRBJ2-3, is GAGVSQSPSNKVTEKGKDVELRCDPISGHTALYWYRQSLGQGLEFLIYFQGNSAPDKSGLPSDRFSAERTGGSVSTLTIQRTQQEDSAVYLCASSPRGTSETDTQYFGPGTRLTVL.

CDR3 DNA sequence: TGTGCCAGCAGCTTACCCCGCGGACAGAATTCACCCCTCCACTTT. The encoded protein is CASSLPRGQNSPLHF. The gene calls are TRBV7-2 and TRBJ1-6; possible D gene TRBD1, 6 bases. In germline, CDR1 is SGHTA, CDR2 FQGNSA. This CDR3 has 15 residues. Trimming took off 2 bases at V and 7 bases at J, with 12 bases between the two ends.

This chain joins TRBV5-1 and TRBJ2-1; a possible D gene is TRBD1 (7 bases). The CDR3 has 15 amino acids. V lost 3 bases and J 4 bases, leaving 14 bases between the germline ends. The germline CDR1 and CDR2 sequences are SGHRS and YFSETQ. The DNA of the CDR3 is TGCGCCAGCAGCTCAGGGGGGACACAATACAATGAGCAGTTCTTC. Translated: CASSSGGTQYNEQFF.

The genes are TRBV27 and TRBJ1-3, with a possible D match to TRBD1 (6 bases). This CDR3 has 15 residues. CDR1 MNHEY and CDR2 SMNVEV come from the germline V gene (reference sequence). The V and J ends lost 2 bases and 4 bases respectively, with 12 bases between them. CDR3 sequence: CASSLGGFAGNTIYF. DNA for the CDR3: TGTGCCAGCAGTTTAGGGGGCTTCGCGGGAAACACCATATATTTT.

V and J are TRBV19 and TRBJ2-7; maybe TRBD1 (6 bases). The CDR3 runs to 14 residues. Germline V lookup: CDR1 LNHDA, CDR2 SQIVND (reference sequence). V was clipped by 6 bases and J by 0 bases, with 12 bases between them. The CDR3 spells CASSPRDNSYEQYF. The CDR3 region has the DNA TGTGCCAGTAGCCCCCGGGACAACTCCTACGAGCAGTACTTC. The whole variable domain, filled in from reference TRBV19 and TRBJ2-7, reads DGGITQSPKYLFRKEGQNVTLSCEQNLNHDAMYWYRQDPGQGLRLIYYSQIVNDFQKGDIAEGYSVSREKKESFPLTVTSAQKNPTAFYLCASSPRDNSYEQYFGPGTRLTVT.

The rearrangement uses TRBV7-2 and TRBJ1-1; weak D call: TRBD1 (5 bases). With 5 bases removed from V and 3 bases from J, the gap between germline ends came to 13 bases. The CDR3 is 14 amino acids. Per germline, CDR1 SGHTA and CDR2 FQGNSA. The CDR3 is CASSILGGDTEAFF. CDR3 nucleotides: TGTGCCAGCAGCATACTGGGGGGTGACACTGAAGCTTTCTTT.

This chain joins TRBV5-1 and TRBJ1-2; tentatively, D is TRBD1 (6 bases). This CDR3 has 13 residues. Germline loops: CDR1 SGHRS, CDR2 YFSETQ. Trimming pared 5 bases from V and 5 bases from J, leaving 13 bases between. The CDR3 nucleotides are TGCGCCAGCAGTCGCGACAGGACTTATGGCTACACCTTC. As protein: CASSRDRTYGYTF.

CDR3 in DNA: TGTGCCAGCAGTTTAGACAGGCTTTATGGCTACACCTTC. This translates into CASSLDRLYGYTF. The chain recombines TRBV12-3 or TRBV12-4 with TRBJ1-2; tentative D call: TRBD1 (5 bases). This CDR3 contains 13 residues. Trimming left V 1 base short and J 5 bases short, with 8 bases between.

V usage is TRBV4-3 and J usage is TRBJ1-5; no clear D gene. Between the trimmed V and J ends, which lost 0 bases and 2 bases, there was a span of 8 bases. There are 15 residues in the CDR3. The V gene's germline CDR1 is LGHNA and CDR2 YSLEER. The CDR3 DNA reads TGCGCCAGCAGCCAAGATTGGAGCGGCAATCAGCCCCAGCATTTT. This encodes CASSQDWSGNQPQHF.

This CDR3 reads CASSTGVLGTEAFF. The CDR3 nucleotides are TGTGCCAGCAGTACAGGGGTCCTTGGCACTGAAGCTTTCTTT. This sequence joins TRBV13 and TRBJ1-1, with 7 bases matching TRBD1. Per the germline V gene, CDR1 is PRHDT and CDR2 is FYEKMQ (reference sequence). CDR3 length equals 14 residues. V shed 6 bases and J 4 bases; nucleotides not matched to a gene: 8.

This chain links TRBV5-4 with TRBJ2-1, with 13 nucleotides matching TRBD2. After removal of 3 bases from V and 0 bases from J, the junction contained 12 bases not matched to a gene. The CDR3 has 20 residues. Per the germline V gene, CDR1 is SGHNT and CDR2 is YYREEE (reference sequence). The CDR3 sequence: CASSSKRTSGGLSSYNEQFF. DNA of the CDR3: TGTGCCAGCAGCTCCAAAAGGACTAGCGGGGGCCTCAGCTCCTACAATGAGCAGTTCTTC.

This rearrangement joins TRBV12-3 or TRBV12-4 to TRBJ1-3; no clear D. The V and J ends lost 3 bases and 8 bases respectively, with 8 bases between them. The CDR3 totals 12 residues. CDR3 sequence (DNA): TGTGCCAGCAGTTTTGCGAGTGACACCATATATTTT. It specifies CASSFASDTIYF.

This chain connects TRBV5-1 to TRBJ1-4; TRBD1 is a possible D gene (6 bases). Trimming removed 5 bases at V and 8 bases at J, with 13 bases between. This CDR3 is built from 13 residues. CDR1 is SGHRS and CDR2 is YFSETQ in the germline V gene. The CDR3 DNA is TGCGCCAGCAGATGGGGGGGCGCGGAAAAACTGTTTTTT. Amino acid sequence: CASRWGGAEKLFF.

As DNA, the CDR3 is TGCAGCGCCCTGGACAGGGGCGACTATGGCTACACCTTC. As protein: CSALDRGDYGYTF. The V call is TRBV29-1, the J call TRBJ1-2; 9 nucleotides agree with TRBD1. Germline V gives CDR1 SQVTM, CDR2 ANQGSEA. The ends lost 7 bases at V and 3 bases at J; junction bases unmatched: 6. The CDR3 length is 13 residues.

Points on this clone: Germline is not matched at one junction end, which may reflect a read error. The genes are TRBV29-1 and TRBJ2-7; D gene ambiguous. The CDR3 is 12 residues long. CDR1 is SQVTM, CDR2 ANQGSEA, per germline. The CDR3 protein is CSAEFSSYEQYF. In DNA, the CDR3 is TGCAGCGCTGAATTTAGCTCCTACGAGCAGTACTTC.

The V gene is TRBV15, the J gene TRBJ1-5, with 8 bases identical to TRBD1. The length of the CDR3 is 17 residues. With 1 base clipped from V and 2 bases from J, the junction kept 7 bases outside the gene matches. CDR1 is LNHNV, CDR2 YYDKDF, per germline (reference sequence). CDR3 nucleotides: TGTGCCACCAGCAGAGGCGAAACAGGGGGTGGCAATCAGCCCCAGCATTTT. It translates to CATSRGETGGGNQPQHF.

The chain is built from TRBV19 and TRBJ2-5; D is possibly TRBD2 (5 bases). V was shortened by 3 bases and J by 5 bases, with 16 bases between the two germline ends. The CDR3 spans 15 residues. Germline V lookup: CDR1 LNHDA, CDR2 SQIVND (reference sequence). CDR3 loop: CASSIAGRLWETQYF. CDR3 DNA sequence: TGTGCCAGTAGTATTGCGGGCCGACTCTGGGAGACCCAGTACTTC.

The CDR3 region is CASSLDRGTGELFF. CDR3 DNA: TGTGCCAGCAGCTTAGACCGGGGCACCGGGGAGCTGTTTTTT. The V and J genes are TRBV7-2 and TRBJ2-2; tentative D call: TRBD2 (5 bases). This CDR3 is 14 amino acids long. V was pared by 1 base and J by 4 bases, with 7 bases between. CDR1 and CDR2 from the germline V gene are SGHTA and FQGNSA.

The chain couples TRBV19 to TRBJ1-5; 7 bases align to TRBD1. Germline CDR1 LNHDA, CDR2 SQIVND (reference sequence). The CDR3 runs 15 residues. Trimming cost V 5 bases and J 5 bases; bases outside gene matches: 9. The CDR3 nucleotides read TGTGCCAGTAGTGTCGAGGGACAGCTTTATCAGCCCCAGCATTTT. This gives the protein CASSVEGQLYQPQHF.

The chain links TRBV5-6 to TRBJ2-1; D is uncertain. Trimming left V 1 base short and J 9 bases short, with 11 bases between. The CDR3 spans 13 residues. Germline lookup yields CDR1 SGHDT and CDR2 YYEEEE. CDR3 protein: CASSLQAGGEQFF. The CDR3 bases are TGTGCCAGCAGCTTGCAGGCAGGTGGTGAGCAGTTCTTC.

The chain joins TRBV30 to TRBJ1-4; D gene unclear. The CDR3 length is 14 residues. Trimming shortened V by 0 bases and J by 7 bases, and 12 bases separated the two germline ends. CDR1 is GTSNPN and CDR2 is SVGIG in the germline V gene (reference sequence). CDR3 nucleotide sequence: TGTGCCTGGAGTGTACCAGGCGCGGGTGAAAAACTGTTTTTT. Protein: CAWSVPGAGEKLFF.

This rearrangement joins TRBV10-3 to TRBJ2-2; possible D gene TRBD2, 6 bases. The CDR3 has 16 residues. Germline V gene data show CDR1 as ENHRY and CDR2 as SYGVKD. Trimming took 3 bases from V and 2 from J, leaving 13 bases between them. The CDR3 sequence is CAISDPGRGNTGELFF. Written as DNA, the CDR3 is TGTGCCATCAGTGATCCCGGGCGGGGAAACACCGGGGAGCTGTTTTTT.

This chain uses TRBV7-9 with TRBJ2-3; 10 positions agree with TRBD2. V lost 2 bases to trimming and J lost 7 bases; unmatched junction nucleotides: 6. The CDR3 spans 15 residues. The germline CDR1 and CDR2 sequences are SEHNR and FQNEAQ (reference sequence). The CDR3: CASSLTSGMLYTQYF. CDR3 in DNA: TGTGCCAGCAGCTTAACTAGCGGGATGTTATATACGCAGTATTTT.

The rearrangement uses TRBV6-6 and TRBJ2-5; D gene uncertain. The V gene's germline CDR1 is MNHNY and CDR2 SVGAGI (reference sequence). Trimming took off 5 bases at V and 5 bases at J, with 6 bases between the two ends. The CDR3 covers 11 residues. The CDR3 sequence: CASSLRETQYF. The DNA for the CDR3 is TGTGCCAGCAGTCTTCGGGAGACCCAGTACTTC.

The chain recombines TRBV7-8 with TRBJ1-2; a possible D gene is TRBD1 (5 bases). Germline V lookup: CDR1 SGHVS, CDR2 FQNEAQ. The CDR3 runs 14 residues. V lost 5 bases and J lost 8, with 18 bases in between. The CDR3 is CASSPDRGKKGYTF. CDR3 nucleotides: TGTGCCAGCAGCCCCGACAGAGGAAAAAAAGGCTACACCTTC.

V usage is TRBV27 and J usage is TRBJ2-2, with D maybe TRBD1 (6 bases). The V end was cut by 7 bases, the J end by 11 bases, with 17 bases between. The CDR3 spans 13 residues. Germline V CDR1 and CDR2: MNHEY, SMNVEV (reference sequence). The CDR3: CASKKTGIGELFF. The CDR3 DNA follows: TGTGCCAGCAAAAAAACAGGGATAGGAGAGCTGTTTTTT.